This TCR beta chain derives from a study of shared clonotypes between healthy human individuals. Findings and caveats of the study: Researchers sampled only blood; tissue repertoires likely differ. For sorted subsets, rarefaction showed incomplete sequencing despite large depth.

Germline CDR1 and CDR2: SNHLY and FYNNEI. V was shortened by 8 bases and J by 1 base, with 14 bases between the two germline ends. The CDR3 length is 14 residues. As concerns this clone: Its antigen is not known.

The CD4+ fraction was divided into a CD45RA+ naive subset and a CD45RA-negative memory subset. Sequencing was performed with immunoSEQ multiplex PCR; in TCRdb, only in-frame clones are kept and a portion is missing. This table holds hundreds of thousands of clones, 73% found once. V gene TRBV2 combines with J gene TRBJ1-1; D is ambiguous. Sequenced input: memory CD4+ T cells sorted from blood. Subset given: CD45RA-negative fraction. This TCR derives from a woman aged 25 to 39 in good health. The CDR3 reads CASLETEANTEAFF. In nucleotides, the CDR3 is TGTGCCAGCTTGGAGACGGAGGCGAACACTGAAGCTTTCTTT.